The 9 T cell receptor beta chains below were found in one sample sequenced in a study of PD-1 blockade in classical Hodgkin lymphoma. TCRdb keeps only in-frame clones here, not all; method: immunoSEQ multiplex PCR. This sample has tens of thousands of clones, with about 90% found just once. The time point denotes: cycle 4 day 1 (C4D1), after more than five weeks of nivolumab. Relapse was seen in all patients after autologous stem cell transplantation, and brentuximab vedotin exposure was variable. This sample comprised peripheral blood mononuclear cells (PBMCs), obtained before the fourth cycle of nivolumab. Receptor source: a human donor with classical Hodgkin lymphoma.

The chain carries TRBV6-6 and TRBJ1-4; D is unresolved. There are 15 residues in the CDR3. CDR1 is MNHNY and CDR2 is SVGAGI in the germline V gene (reference sequence). V gave up 7 bases and J gave up 6 bases, with 18 bases separating them. The CDR3 sequence: CASTPSRRDHEKLFF. The CDR3 DNA reads as TGTGCCAGCACCCCCTCCCGCCGAGACCATGAAAAACTGTTTTTT.

This sequence joins TRBV7-6 and TRBJ2-5, with 8 bases fitting TRBD2. In germline, CDR1 is SGHVS, CDR2 FNYEAQ. This CDR3 has 15 amino acids. Trimming at V came to 5 bases and at J to 5 bases, leaving 10 bases not matched to a gene. CDR3 DNA: TGTGCCAGCAGCACCCGGACTAGCCCCGGGGAGACCCAGTACTTC. Encoded protein: CASSTRTSPGETQYF.

This clone showed up just once. The gene calls are TRBV7-2 and TRBJ1-5; D gene ambiguous. CDR1 SGHTA and CDR2 FQGNSA come from the germline V gene. This CDR3 region has 13 residues. Trimming pared 2 bases from V and 5 bases from J, leaving 7 bases between. The CDR3 spells CASSLIGDQPQHF. In nucleotides, the CDR3 is TGTGCCAGCAGCTTAATAGGAGATCAGCCCCAGCATTTT.

This clone was seen a handful of times. The CDR3 loop reads CASSRLAGGYNEQFF. CDR3 DNA sequence: TGCGCCAGCAGCCGACTAGCGGGGGGTTACAATGAGCAGTTCTTC. The gene calls are TRBV4-1 and TRBJ2-1; 13 bases fit TRBD2. Trimming at V came to 4 bases and at J to 4 bases, leaving 1 base not matched to a gene. The CDR3 has 15 residues. CDR1 and CDR2 from the germline V gene are MGHRA and YSYEKL.

The V gene is TRBV5-1, the J gene TRBJ2-1, with unresolved D. The ends were cut back, 0 bases at V and 8 bases at J, with 15 bases in the middle. From germline, CDR1 is SGHRS and CDR2 YFSETQ. The CDR3 spans 15 residues. In nucleotides, the CDR3 is TGCGCCAGCAGCTTGGCGCTTAAAAAGGGTTATGAGCAGTTCTTC. As protein: CASSLALKKGYEQFF.

The chain has TRBV15 and TRBJ2-1, with D possibly called TRBD1 or TRBD2 (5 bases each). This CDR3 is built from 15 residues. Germline CDR1 reads LNHNV; CDR2 reads YYDKDF (reference sequence). The V end lost 1 base, the J end lost 5 bases, and 12 bases lay between the germline ends. CDR3 DNA: TGTGCCACCAGCAGAGGAAACGGGGCCAACAATGAGCAGTTCTTC. This sequence encodes CATSRGNGANNEQFF. The full variable domain, in which reference TRBV15 and TRBJ2-1 provide the parts outside the CDR3, is DAMVIQNPRYQVTQFGKPVTLSCSQTLNHNVMYWYQQKSSQAPKLLFHYYDKDFNNEADTPDNFQSRRPNTSFCFLDIRSPGLGDTAMYLCATSRGNGANNEQFFGPGTRLTVL.

This chain uses TRBV5-1 with TRBJ1-2; tentatively, D is TRBD1 (6 bases). This CDR3 has 17 residues. CDR1 and CDR2 (germline): SGHRS, YFSETQ. Trimming pared 4 bases from V and 5 bases from J, leaving 24 bases between. CDR3: CASSADGGGQVLYGYTF. CDR3 in DNA: TGCGCCAGCAGCGCTGACGGGGGCGGTCAAGTACTTTATGGCTACACCTTC.

The V gene is TRBV5-1, the J gene TRBJ2-7; TRBD1 agrees at 9 bases. J gave up 5 bases and V 5 bases, and 2 bases lay outside the gene matches. This CDR3 comprises 12 residues. Germline V CDR1 and CDR2: SGHRS, YFSETQ. CDR3 loop: CASRWDRDEQYF. The CDR3 nucleotides are TGCGCCAGCAGATGGGACAGGGACGAGCAGTACTTC.

The genes are TRBV6-1 and TRBJ1-5; D call uncertain. Trimming stripped 4 bases from V and 3 bases from J, with 19 bases between. There are 17 residues in the CDR3. CDR1 MNHNS and CDR2 SASEGT come from the germline V gene. CDR3 protein: CASSGLASTAFNQPQHF. CDR3 DNA: TGTGCCAGCAGTGGATTGGCCTCGACGGCCTTCAATCAGCCCCAGCATTTT.